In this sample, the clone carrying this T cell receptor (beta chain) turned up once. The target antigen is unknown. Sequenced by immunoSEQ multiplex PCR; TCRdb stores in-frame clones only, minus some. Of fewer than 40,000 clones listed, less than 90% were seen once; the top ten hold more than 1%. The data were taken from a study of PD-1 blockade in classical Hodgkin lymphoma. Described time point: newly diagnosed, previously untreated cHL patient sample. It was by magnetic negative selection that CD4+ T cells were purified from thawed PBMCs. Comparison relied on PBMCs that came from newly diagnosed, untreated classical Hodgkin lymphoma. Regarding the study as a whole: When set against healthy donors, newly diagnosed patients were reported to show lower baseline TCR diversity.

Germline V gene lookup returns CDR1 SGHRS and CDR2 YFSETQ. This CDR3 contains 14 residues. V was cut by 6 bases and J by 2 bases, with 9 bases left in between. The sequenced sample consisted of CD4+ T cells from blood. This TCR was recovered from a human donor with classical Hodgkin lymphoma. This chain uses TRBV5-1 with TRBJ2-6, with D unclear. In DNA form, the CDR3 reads TGCGCCAGCACCCTAGGAGCTGGGGCCAACGTCCTGACTTTC. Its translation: CASTLGAGANVLTF.